This T cell receptor (beta chain) stems from a study of preoperative IRX-2 immunotherapy in early breast cancer. Treatment of the sample: preoperative locoregional IRX-2 cytokine immunotherapy. Samples came from a phase Ib trial of preoperative locoregional IRX-2 cytokine immunotherapy. Sequenced by immunoSEQ multiplex PCR; TCRdb stores in-frame clones only, minus some. The sample shows approximately 28,000 clones, around 75% of them seen only once. This specimen consisted of lymph node tissue, obtained after IRX-2 immunotherapy. The receptor comes from a human donor with breast cancer.

The CDR3 protein is CASSLGLAGVTGELFF. DNA for the CDR3: TGTGCCAGCAGCTTGGGTTTGGCAGGGGTCACCGGGGAGCTGTTTTTT. This chain uses TRBV11-3 with TRBJ2-2, with a possible D match to TRBD1 (6 bases). Germline V gene data show CDR1 as SGHNT and CDR2 as YENEEA. V dropped 3 bases and J dropped 4 bases, with 15 bases sitting between them. The CDR3 totals 16 residues.